Listed below are T cell receptor beta chains from one sample, sequenced in a study of low-dose radiotherapy and immunotherapy resistance in tumors. From the reads, TCRdb called clonotypes with MiXCR, one entry per CDR3 protein. The sample lists 70,000 to 95,000 distinct CDR3 sequences, over 15% occurring once. The sample in question was PBMCs, obtained before treatment. The receptors originated from a male donor with prostate cancer. Both conserved end residues are part of each CDR3. The D gene is left open where the match is weak. Expanded clones are given a class, and other clones once, few, many or no size at all.

D gene | clone size | J gene | V gene | CDR3 protein | CDR3 DNA
- | many | TRBJ1-5 | TRBV28 | CASSLPSWGFVQPQHF | TGTGCCAGCAGTTTACCCTCGTGGGGGTTTGTTCAGCCCCAGCATTTT
TRBD1 | many | TRBJ1-5 | TRBV18 | CASSPSTGGNQPQHF | TGTGCCAGCTCACCGTCGACAGGGGGCAATCAGCCCCAGCATTTT
TRBD2 | many | TRBJ2-5 | TRBV13 | CASRRAGGRETQYF | TGTGCCAGCCGACGCGCGGGGGGGCGGGAGACCCAGTACTTC
- | many | TRBJ1-5 | TRBV6-6 | CASRVEVGNQPQHF | TGTGCCAGCAGGGTAGAGGTGGGCAATCAGCCCCAGCATTTT
TRBD2 | many | TRBJ2-5 | TRBV2 | CASSEKRGPKQETQYF | TGTGCCAGCAGTGAGAAGCGGGGGCCTAAACAAGAGACCCAGTACTTC
- | many | TRBJ2-5 | TRBV2 | CASSEGLRRETQYF | TGTGCCAGCAGTGAAGGACTGCGCCGGGAGACCCAGTACTTC
- | - | TRBJ1-2 | TRBV5-1 | CASSLGDRRAYTF | TGCGCCAGCAGCTTGGGTGACAGGCGCGCCTACACCTTC
- | many | TRBJ2-7 | TRBV6-2/TRBV6-3 | CASTAGPTGAGYEQYF | TGTGCCAGCACCGCGGGGCCCACCGGGGCCGGCTACGAGCAGTACTTC
- | many | TRBJ1-2 | TRBV4-1 | CASSQTPQGGYGYTF | TGCGCCAGCAGCCAGACCCCACAGGGTGGCTATGGCTACACCTTC
- | many | TRBJ2-1 | TRBV20-1 | CSASGGLTGNEQFF | TGCAGTGCTAGTGGGGGGTTGACTGGGAATGAGCAGTTCTTC
TRBD1 | many | TRBJ2-2 | TRBV12-3/TRBV12-4 | CASSFLQGATGELFF | TGTGCCAGCAGTTTTTTACAGGGGGCCACCGGGGAGCTGTTTTTT
- | many | TRBJ2-5 | TRBV20-1 | CSAPSLETQYF | TGCAGTGCACCATCCTTGGAGACCCAGTACTTC
TRBD2 | many | TRBJ2-2 | TRBV13 | CASSPTGTSFNTGELFF | TGTGCCAGCAGCCCTACCGGGACTAGCTTCAACACCGGGGAGCTGTTTTTT
- | - | TRBJ2-5 | TRBV10-3 | CAISTGSVETQYF | TGTGCCATCAGTACAGGGTCGGTAGAGACCCAGTACTTC
TRBD1 | - | TRBJ1-4 | TRBV5-1 | CASSFDRGPNEKLFF | TGCGCCAGCAGCTTCGACAGGGGGCCGAATGAAAAACTGTTTTTT
- | many | TRBJ1-5 | TRBV25-1 | CASSGHSNQPQHF | TGTGCCAGCAGTGGACATTCAAATCAGCCCCAGCATTTT
- | many | TRBJ2-5 | TRBV29-1 | CSGGGGEETQYF | TGCAGCGGGGGCGGGGGCGAAGAGACCCAGTACTTC
- | many | TRBJ1-3 | TRBV7-9 | CASRPRAGHEKKWNTIYF | TGTGCCAGCAGACCCAGGGCGGGACACGAGAAAAAATGGAACACCATATATTTT
TRBD2 | - | TRBJ2-3 | TRBV5-4 | CASRLNVLADTTDTEYF | TGTGCCAGCAGATTGAATGTTCTAGCGGATACCACAGATACGGAGTATTTT
- | many | TRBJ1-2 | TRBV19 | CASSISEAGGSGYTF | TGTGCCAGTAGTATATCGGAGGCCGGAGGCAGTGGCTACACCTTC
- | many | TRBJ2-5 | TRBV6-5 | CAIGSMRETQYF | TGTGCCATCGGCTCTATGCGGGAGACCCAGTACTTC
- | many | TRBJ2-2 | TRBV14 | CASSPPLGPNTGELFF | TGTGCCAGCAGCCCTCCCCTCGGGCCCAACACCGGGGAGCTGTTTTTT
- | many | TRBJ1-1 | TRBV3-1 | CASSQDGTEAFF | TGTGCCAGCAGCCAGGACGGGACTGAAGCTTTCTTT
- | many | TRBJ1-6 | TRBV12-3/TRBV12-4 | CASSFDSPNSPLHF | TGTGCCAGCAGCTTCGACAGCCCAAATTCACCCCTCCACTTT
- | - | TRBJ2-2 | TRBV10-2 | CASRPGGELFF | TGCGCCAGCCGTCCGGGCGGGGAGCTGTTTTTT
- | few | TRBJ2-7 | TRBV1 | CTSSQDLGRGTYEQYF | TGCACCAGCAGCCAAGATCTGGGCAGGGGGACCTACGAGCAGTACTTC
- | many | TRBJ2-5 | TRBV20-1 | CSARQGGETQYF | TGCAGTGCTAGGCAGGGGGGAGAGACCCAGTACTTC
- | many | TRBJ2-1 | TRBV11-2 | CASSLRRGAANNEQFF | TGTGCCAGCAGCTTACGTAGAGGGGCGGCTAACAATGAGCAGTTCTTC
- | many | TRBJ1-5 | TRBV12-3/TRBV12-4 | CASSVGGIDQPQHF | TGTGCCAGCTCAGTTGGGGGTATCGATCAGCCCCAGCATTTT
- | many | TRBJ2-7 | TRBV5-1 | CASSWASRSGQYF | TGCGCCAGCAGCTGGGCTTCCCGGAGTGGGCAGTACTTC
- | many | TRBJ1-1 | TRBV6-5 | CASRGERQETNTEAFF | TGTGCCAGCAGGGGTGAGAGACAGGAGACGAACACTGAAGCTTTCTTT
TRBD1 | many | TRBJ2-3 | TRBV6-5 | CASKTGDDTQYF | TGTGCCAGTAAAACAGGGGATGATACGCAGTATTTT
- | - | TRBJ2-2 | TRBV19 | CASNLGHPGELFF | TGTGCCAGTAACCTGGGACACCCCGGGGAGCTGTTTTTT
TRBD1 | - | TRBJ1-1 | TRBV10-3 | CAIRGQGFQNTEAFF | TGTGCCATCAGAGGACAGGGCTTTCAGAACACTGAAGCTTTCTTT
TRBD1 | many | TRBJ1-1 | TRBV7-2 | CASRPNRGGMGEAFF | TGTGCCAGCAGGCCAAACAGGGGAGGGATGGGTGAAGCTTTCTTT
- | many | TRBJ1-6 | TRBV11-2 | CASSLEDMPPLHF | TGTGCCAGCAGCTTAGAGGATATGCCACCCCTCCACTTT
- | many | TRBJ2-7 | TRBV19 | CASRLRGVSKIRAVLPQYF | -
- | - | TRBJ1-1 | TRBV27 | CASNPNGRYTEAFF | TGTGCCAGCAATCCAAATGGGCGGTACACTGAAGCTTTCTTT
- | many | TRBJ1-1 | TRBV3-1 | CASSPSSGNTEAFF | TGTGCCAGCAGCCCAAGCTCGGGGAACACTGAAGCTTTCTTT
- | many | TRBJ2-2 | TRBV5-1 | CASSLAPADVGTGELFF | TGCGCCAGCAGCTTGGCCCCAGCTGATGTAGGCACCGGGGAGCTGTTTTTT
- | - | TRBJ1-4 | TRBV3-1 | CASSQYSAIGELFF | TGTGCCAGCAGCCAATATTCGGCTATAGGGGAACTGTTTTTT
- | many | TRBJ1-5 | TRBV27 | CASSFRAGEWGPQHF | TGTGCCAGCAGTTTCCGGGCCGGGGAGTGGGGGCCCCAGCATTTT
- | many | TRBJ2-3 | TRBV19 | CASSTGGAGTDTQYF | TGTGCCAGTAGCACCGGCGGGGCAGGCACAGATACGCAGTATTTT
- | many | TRBJ2-7 | TRBV5-6 | CASSLVSTDLLYEQYF | TGTGCCAGCAGCTTGGTCTCGACAGATTTACTCTACGAGCAGTACTTC
TRBD1 | many | TRBJ1-2 | TRBV6-2/TRBV6-3 | CASSYSGTDYGYTF | TGTGCCAGCAGTTATTCCGGGACAGACTATGGCTACACCTTC
TRBD2 | many | TRBJ2-2 | TRBV29-1 | CSVGERGVNTGELFF | TGCAGCGTTGGCGAGCGGGGGGTTAACACCGGGGAGCTGTTTTTT
- | - | TRBJ2-7 | TRBV21-1 | CASSGLGTVEIREQYF | TGTGCCAGCAGCGGGCTGGGGACAGTCGAAATACGAGAGCAGTACTTC
- | - | TRBJ1-5 | TRBV9 | CASSPNEGSWNQPQHF | TGTGCCAGCAGCCCCAACGAGGGGTCTTGGAATCAGCCCCAGCATTTT
TRBD2 | many | TRBJ2-1 | TRBV27 | CASSFASGGFNEQFF | TGTGCCAGCAGTTTCGCTAGCGGGGGGTTTAATGAGCAGTTCTTC
- | many | TRBJ2-7 | TRBV9 | CASSVSGGPYEQYF | TGTGCCAGCAGCGTATCCGGGGGACCCTACGAGCAGTACTTC
TRBD1 | many | TRBJ1-1 | TRBV5-6 | CASSRDRAVTEAFF | TGTGCCAGCAGCAGGGACAGGGCGGTCACTGAAGCTTTCTTT
- | many | TRBJ2-7 | TRBV20-1 | CSARRDIYEQYF | TGCAGTGCTAGGAGGGACATCTACGAGCAGTACTTC
TRBD2 | many | TRBJ2-3 | TRBV3-1 | CASSLTSGTQYF | TGTGCCAGCAGCCTGACTAGCGGGACGCAGTATTTT
- | many | TRBJ2-7 | TRBV7-9 | CASSRDSGPSYEQYF | TGTGCCAGCAGCCGAGACTCCGGGCCCTCCTACGAGCAGTACTTC
- | - | TRBJ2-3 | TRBV6-5 | CASKAWGSSSTDTQYF | TGTGCCAGCAAGGCCTGGGGGAGCTCTAGCACAGATACGCAGTATTTT